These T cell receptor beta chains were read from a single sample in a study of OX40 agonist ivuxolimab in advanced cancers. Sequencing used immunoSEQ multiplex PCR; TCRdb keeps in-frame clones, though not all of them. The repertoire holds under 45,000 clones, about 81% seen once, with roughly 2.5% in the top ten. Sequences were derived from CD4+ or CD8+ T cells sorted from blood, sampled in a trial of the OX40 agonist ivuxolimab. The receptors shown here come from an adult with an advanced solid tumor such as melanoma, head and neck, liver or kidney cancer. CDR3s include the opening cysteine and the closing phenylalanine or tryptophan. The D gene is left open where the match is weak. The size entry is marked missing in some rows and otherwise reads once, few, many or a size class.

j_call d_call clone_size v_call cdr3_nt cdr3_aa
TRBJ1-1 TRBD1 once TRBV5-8 TGTGCCAGCAGCTCCCGGACAGGGAAGGCTTTCTTT CASSSRTGKAFF
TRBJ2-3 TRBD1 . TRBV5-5 TGTGCCAGCAGCTCCCAGGGGGAGATGAGAACAGATACGCAGTATTTT CASSSQGEMRTDTQYF
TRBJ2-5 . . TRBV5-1 TGCGCCAGCAGCCCACTAGTCTTTGGAGAGACCCAGTACTTC CASSPLVFGETQYF
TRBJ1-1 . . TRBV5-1 TGCGCCAGCAGCTTCACAGGGAACACTGAAGCTTTCTTT CASSFTGNTEAFF
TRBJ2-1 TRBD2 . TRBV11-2 TGTGCCAGCAGTTTTTCTTCGTATAGCGGGAGCTTCTGGAATGAGCAGTTCTTC CASSFSSYSGSFWNEQFF
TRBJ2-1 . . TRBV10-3 TGTGCCATCAGTGAGAATTACAATGAGCAGTTCTTC CAISENYNEQFF
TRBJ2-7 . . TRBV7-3 TGTGCCAGCAGCTTAGGGCCAGGGGACTACGAGCAGTACTTC CASSLGPGDYEQYF
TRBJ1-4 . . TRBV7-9 TGTGCCAGCAGCCTCCATCCCCCAACTAATGAAAAACTGTTTTTT CASSLHPPTNEKLFF
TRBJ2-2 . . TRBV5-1 TGCGCCAGCAGCTTGGCCGGTGACACCGGGGAGCTGTTTTTT CASSLAGDTGELFF
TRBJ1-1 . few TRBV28 TGTGCCAGCAGTTTACCGGGGGGCAGCGACACTGAAGCTTTCTTT CASSLPGGSDTEAFF
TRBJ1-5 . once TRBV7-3 TGTGCCAGCAGCTTAATGAGCAATCAGCCCCAGCATTTT CASSLMSNQPQHF
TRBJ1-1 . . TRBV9 TGTGCCAGCAGCGTAGTTCCCAAGAACACTGAAGCTTTCTTT CASSVVPKNTEAFF
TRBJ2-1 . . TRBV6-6 TGTGCCAGCAGTTACTTACTGTCGAATGAGCAGTTCTTC CASSYLLSNEQFF
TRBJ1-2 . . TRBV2 TGTGCCAGCAAGCCTTACTACGGCTACACCTTC CASKPYYGYTF
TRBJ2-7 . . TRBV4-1 TGCGCCAGCAGCCAGGGAACGTACTCGCCGGGACATCGGTACTTC CASSQGTYSPGHRYF
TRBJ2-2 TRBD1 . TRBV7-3 TGTGCCAGCAGCTTACCGGGACAGGGACTATCCGGGGAGCTGTTTTTT CASSLPGQGLSGELFF
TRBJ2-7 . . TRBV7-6 TGTGCCAGCAGCACCGGGACTCGGCAGTACTTC CASSTGTRQYF